The 29 T cell receptor beta chains reported below all come from one sample, sequenced in a study of T-cell memory formation after mild COVID-19 (dated by TCRdb to 2020 to 2023). The library was generated by 5' RACE. TCRdb records Illumina NovaSeq 6000 as the sequencer. TCRdb reprocessing: public reads trimmed at Q25 with fastp, clones called with MiXCR, in-frame beta chains kept. One record per CDR3 amino acid sequence lists the most common genes and DNA. This sample gives some 130,000 distinct CDR3 sequences in total; about 6% of them show up just once. 2.2% of the sample is held by the ten biggest clonotypes. The sample consisted of PBMCs or a T cell subset sorted from them (not recorded which). These receptors originate from an adult woman who had mild COVID-19 (a few samples of this study predate the infection). The sample titles of this study are shuffled in the database, so cell type and time point are left out; the donor was told from shared clones.

This clonotype was counted only a few times. The chain links TRBV12-3 or TRBV12-4 to TRBJ2-2; weak D call: TRBD1 (5 bases). Trimming shortened V by 2 bases and J by 5 bases, and 15 bases separated the two germline ends. The CDR3 is 16 residues long. DNA of the CDR3: TGTGCCAGCAGTTTAACAAGGGGCGCAGAGACCGGGGAGCTGTTTTTT. Amino acids: CASSLTRGAETGELFF.

The chain is built from TRBV6-1 and TRBJ1-6, with TRBD1 as a possible D gene (5 bases). The germline CDR1 and CDR2 sequences are MNHNS and SASEGT. V shed 2 bases and J shed 6 bases, with 8 bases lying between them. CDR3 length: 14 residues. CDR3 residues: CASSELGANSPLHF. The DNA for the CDR3 is TGTGCCAGCAGTGAACTAGGGGCTAATTCACCCCTCCACTTT.

This clonotype was picked up a small number of times. V is TRBV7-8 and J is TRBJ1-6; D is unclear. In germline, CDR1 is SGHVS, CDR2 FQNEAQ. This CDR3 comprises 15 residues. Trimming removed 3 bases from V and 3 bases from J, with 9 bases in between. This CDR3 reads CASSLSQNYNSPLHF. CDR3 coding DNA: TGTGCCAGCAGCTTGTCACAGAACTATAATTCACCCCTCCACTTT.

The chain recombines TRBV27 with TRBJ1-5, with a possible D match to TRBD1 (6 bases). The V end was cut by 4 bases, the J end by 1 base, with 14 bases between. Germline V lookup: CDR1 MNHEY, CDR2 SMNVEV (reference sequence). CDR3 length equals 16 residues. CDR3 in DNA: TGTGCCAGCAGTTCTCGGGGACATTTAAGCAATCAGCCCCAGCATTTT. Its protein is CASSSRGHLSNQPQHF.

This rearrangement joins TRBV2 to TRBJ2-2, with a tentative D call TRBD1 (6 bases). CDR1 SNHLY and CDR2 FYNNEI come from the germline V gene. The CDR3 runs to 14 residues. Trimming pared 7 bases from V and 0 bases from J, leaving 9 bases between. This CDR3 reads CASTRQANTGELFF. CDR3 bases: TGTGCCAGCACCCGACAGGCGAACACCGGGGAGCTGTTTTTT.

The chain is built from TRBV7-2 and TRBJ2-5; TRBD2 matches at 7 bases. The germline gives CDR1 SGHTA, CDR2 FQGNSA. This CDR3 has 14 residues. With V trimmed by 3 bases and J by 5 bases, 6 bases remained unmatched. The CDR3 sequence is CASSFGRRRETQYF. CDR3 bases: TGTGCCAGCAGCTTCGGGAGGCGAAGGGAGACCCAGTACTTC.

This clonotype has ten or more counts. V and J are TRBV7-2 and TRBJ2-1; 10 nucleotides align to TRBD2. The CDR3 is 16 residues long. Trimming took 5 bases from V and 2 from J; bases not matched to a gene: 6. Germline V gene lookup returns CDR1 SGHTA and CDR2 FQGNSA. The CDR3 reads CASSTAGTSAYNEQFF. CDR3 DNA: TGTGCCAGCAGCACCGCCGGGACTAGCGCCTACAATGAGCAGTTCTTC.

There are many counts of this clonotype. This chain uses TRBV4-1 with TRBJ2-3; D is undetermined. This CDR3 comprises 15 residues. Trimming cost V 2 bases and J 3 bases, with 12 bases left between them. CDR1 and CDR2 (germline): MGHRA, YSYEKL. As DNA, the CDR3 is TGCGCCAGCAGCCAATTGGTGGGTAGGACAGATACGCAGTATTTT. Translated, it gives CASSQLVGRTDTQYF.

This chain joins TRBV18 and TRBJ2-5, with D unclear. The CDR3 covers 13 residues. In germline, CDR1 is KGHSH, CDR2 LQKENI. Between the trimmed V and J ends, which lost 6 bases and 5 bases, there was a span of 13 bases. In DNA form, the CDR3 reads TGTGCCAGCTCCCCCGGCATTGATGAGACCCAGTACTTC. Its translation: CASSPGIDETQYF. The whole variable domain, filled in from reference TRBV18 and TRBJ2-5, reads NAGVMQNPRHLVRRRGQEARLRCSPMKGHSHVYWYRQLPEEGLKFMVYLQKENIIDESGMPKERFSAEFPKEGPSILRIQQVVRGDSAAYFCASSPGIDETQYFGPGTRLLVL.

This clonotype was recorded a few times. The chain couples TRBV3-1 to TRBJ2-7, with D possibly being TRBD1 (6 bases). Germline loops: CDR1 LGHDT, CDR2 YNNKEL (reference sequence). The V and J ends lost 4 bases and 11 bases respectively, with 24 bases between them. This CDR3 region has 15 residues. CDR3 sequence reads: CASSRHQGFIGDKYF. The DNA for the CDR3 is TGTGCCAGCAGCCGTCATCAGGGGTTTATCGGTGATAAGTACTTC.

The V and J genes are TRBV5-1 and TRBJ1-3; possible D gene TRBD1, 6 bases. The V end lost 4 bases, the J end lost 2 bases, and 10 bases lay between the germline ends. This CDR3 region has 14 residues. Germline lookup yields CDR1 SGHRS and CDR2 YFSETQ. The CDR3 DNA reads TGCGCCAGCAGCAGGGGGGGTACTGGAAACACCATATATTTT. It encodes CASSRGGTGNTIYF. Using reference TRBV5-1 and TRBJ1-3 for the parts outside the CDR3, the full variable domain is KAGVTQTPRYLIKTRGQQVTLSCSPISGHRSVSWYQQTPGQGLQFLFEYFSETQRNKGNFPGRFSGRQFSNSRSEMNVSTLELGDSALYLCASSRGGTGNTIYFGEGSWLTVV.

In this sample, this clonotype turned up many times. V gene TRBV4-2 combines with J gene TRBJ2-2; 11 bases line up with TRBD2. The junction had 11 bases not matched to a gene; V was cut back by 4 bases and J by 7 bases. Germline assignment: CDR1 LGHNA and CDR2 YNFKEQ. The CDR3 runs to 17 residues. The DNA of the CDR3 is TGTGCCAGCAGCCCTGCTACTAGCGGGAGAGGTGGCGGGGAGCTGTTTTTT. Amino acid sequence: CASSPATSGRGGGELFF.

The CDR3 region is CASSYSIYEQYF. CDR3 DNA: TGTGCCAGCAGTTACTCCATCTACGAGCAGTACTTC. V usage is TRBV6-2 or TRBV6-3 and J usage is TRBJ2-7; D gene unclear. The CDR3 is made up of 12 amino acids. The V and J ends lost 0 bases and 3 bases respectively, with 3 bases between them. Germline CDR1 is MNHEY and CDR2 is SVGEGT.

The V call is TRBV12-3 or TRBV12-4, the J call TRBJ2-1; TRBD2 agrees at 10 bases. The CDR3 has 14 amino acids. J gave up 12 bases and V 1 base, and 6 bases lay outside the gene matches. CDR3 sequence (DNA): TGTGCCAGCAGTTTAGGCCTAGCGGGGGCTCTGCAGTTCTTC. Translated, it gives CASSLGLAGALQFF.

This clonotype came up many times. The chain combines TRBV29-1 with TRBJ2-5; 7 positions match TRBD1. The CDR3 runs 14 residues. CDR1 is SQVTM, CDR2 ANQGSEA, per germline. The V and J ends lost 5 bases and 0 bases, in that order; junction bases with no gene match: 6. CDR3 nucleotides: TGCAGCGTTCCGGACAGGATGGACCAAGAGACCCAGTACTTC. Protein sequence: CSVPDRMDQETQYF.

This clonotype was picked up many times. The chain employs TRBV5-1 and TRBJ2-3; 9 bases fit TRBD1. Germline CDR1 reads SGHRS; CDR2 reads YFSETQ. The CDR3 is 15 residues long. Trimming removed 5 bases from V and 6 bases from J; junction bases left unmatched: 10. CDR3 sequence (DNA): TGCGCCAGCAGTACAGGGGGCGTAGGGCTGGATACGCAGTATTTT. It codes for CASSTGGVGLDTQYF.

This clonotype turned up a few times. The chain joins TRBV5-5 to TRBJ2-7; 14 nucleotides match TRBD2. The V segment lost 4 bases and the J segment 0 bases; nucleotides outside the gene matches: 9. The CDR3 length is 18 residues. From germline, CDR1 is SGHKS and CDR2 YYEKEE (reference sequence). Here the CDR3 reads CASSLEPGLAGGSYEQYF. CDR3 coding DNA: TGTGCCAGCAGCCTGGAACCCGGACTAGCGGGGGGCTCCTACGAGCAGTACTTC. Drawing the rest from reference TRBV5-5 and TRBJ2-7, the complete variable domain is DAGVTQSPTHLIKTRGQQVTLRCSPISGHKSVSWYQQVLGQGPQFIFQYYEKEERGRGNFPDRFSARQFPNYSSELNVNALLLGDSALYLCASSLEPGLAGGSYEQYFGPGTRLTVT.

This clonotype was detected ten times or more. The chain couples TRBV5-1 to TRBJ2-1, with D unclear. The V end was cut by 4 bases, the J end by 5 bases, with 10 bases between. Germline V gene lookup returns CDR1 SGHRS and CDR2 YFSETQ. This CDR3 is built from 13 residues. The CDR3 region has the DNA TGCGCCAGCAGCGGCGGACGGAACAATGAGCAGTTCTTC. This codes for CASSGGRNNEQFF.

This clonotype was seen a few times. The chain joins TRBV5-1 to TRBJ1-5; TRBD1 agrees at 7 bases. J was trimmed by 5 bases and V by 4 bases; bases with no gene match: 6. The germline V gene has CDR1 SGHRS and CDR2 YFSETQ. The CDR3 has 14 amino acids. The CDR3 DNA follows: TGCGCCAGCAGCAACAGGGGCGGTGATCAGCCCCAGCATTTT. It is translated as CASSNRGGDQPQHF.

This clonotype was picked up a small number of times. The chain employs TRBV30 and TRBJ1-5, with D maybe TRBD1 (6 bases). This CDR3 spans 13 amino acids. CDR1 and CDR2 (germline): GTSNPN, SVGIG (reference sequence). The V end was cut by 2 bases, the J end by 3 bases, with 8 bases between. The CDR3 protein is CAWSRQDNQPQHF. The DNA for the CDR3 is TGTGCCTGGAGTAGACAGGACAATCAGCCCCAGCATTTT.

The V call is TRBV28, the J call TRBJ1-4; maybe TRBD1 (6 bases). The CDR3 covers 15 residues. Germline assignment: CDR1 MDHEN and CDR2 SYDVKM. Trimming shortened V by 5 bases and J by 5 bases, and 15 bases separated the two germline ends. Here the CDR3 DNA reads TGTGCCAGCAGTCCCCGTGGGGGGGCGAATGAAAAACTGTTTTTT. Translated: CASSPRGGANEKLFF.

This clonotype was seen a few times. The chain couples TRBV6-6 to TRBJ1-1, with D unresolved. The CDR3 covers 13 residues. Trimming took 0 bases from V and 5 from J, leaving 7 bases between them. Germline-derived CDR1 and CDR2 are MNHNY and SVGAGI (reference sequence). The CDR3 protein is CASSYSEVTEAFF. Here the CDR3 DNA reads TGTGCCAGCAGTTACTCGGAAGTTACTGAAGCTTTCTTT.

The chain employs TRBV24-1 and TRBJ2-2, with unresolved D. Germline assignment: CDR1 KGHDR and CDR2 SFDVKD. This CDR3 has 14 residues. Trimming cost V 4 bases and J 4 bases, with 9 bases left between them. As DNA, the CDR3 is TGTGCCACCAGTGAAGGGCCCGGCACCGGGGAGCTGTTTTTT. This codes for CATSEGPGTGELFF.

This chain joins TRBV5-1 and TRBJ2-1, with a tentative D call TRBD1 (7 bases). The germline V and J ends were trimmed by 2 bases and 0 bases, with 24 bases remaining between them. The CDR3 loop spans 20 amino acids. The V gene's germline CDR1 is SGHRS and CDR2 YFSETQ. CDR3 region: CASSFGGGSGGTSSYNEQFF. CDR3 nucleotides: TGCGCCAGCAGCTTTGGAGGGGGTTCAGGGGGGACGAGCTCCTACAATGAGCAGTTCTTC.

This chain uses TRBV5-1 with TRBJ2-1, with 14 bases aligning to TRBD2. V gave up 7 bases and J gave up 6 bases; unmatched junction bases: 6. This CDR3 is built from 15 residues. Per the germline V gene, CDR1 is SGHRS and CDR2 is YFSETQ. This chain's CDR3 is CASPKGTSGGNEQFF. CDR3 in DNA: TGCGCCAGCCCGAAAGGGACTAGCGGGGGCAATGAGCAGTTCTTC. Drawing the rest from reference TRBV5-1 and TRBJ2-1, the complete variable domain is KAGVTQTPRYLIKTRGQQVTLSCSPISGHRSVSWYQQTPGQGLQFLFEYFSETQRNKGNFPGRFSGRQFSNSRSEMNVSTLELGDSALYLCASPKGTSGGNEQFFGPGTRLTVL.

This clonotype occurred many times. The CDR3 region is CASSYRVGQGGYEQYF. The DNA of the CDR3 is TGTGCCAGCAGTTACCGAGTCGGACAGGGGGGGTACGAGCAGTACTTC. The chain carries TRBV6-5 and TRBJ2-7, with 10 bases matching TRBD1. Unmatched junction bases numbered 8, after V lost 2 bases and J lost 4 bases. Looked up from germline, CDR1 is MNHEY and CDR2 is SVGAGI. There are 16 residues in the CDR3.

In its sample, this clonotype was seen many times. The rearrangement joins TRBV20-1 to TRBJ2-5; 10 nucleotides align to TRBD2. Losses at the gene ends were 2 bases for V and 4 bases for J; bases not matched to a gene: 10. Germline V gives CDR1 DFQATT, CDR2 SNEGSKA (reference sequence). This CDR3 spans 16 amino acids. This chain's CDR3 is CSARNLAGVRLETQYF. CDR3 DNA sequence: TGCAGTGCTAGAAACCTAGCGGGAGTTCGTCTAGAGACCCAGTACTTC.

This clonotype was counted a few times. The chain couples TRBV9 to TRBJ2-2, with 8 bases matching TRBD2. Germline V gene sequence: CDR1 SGDLS, CDR2 YYNGEE. The V segment lost 7 bases and the J segment 2 bases; nucleotides outside the gene matches: 1. CDR3 size: 13 residues. CDR3 residues: CASGTSNTGELFF. The CDR3 DNA is TGTGCCAGCGGGACTAGTAACACCGGGGAGCTGTTTTTT.

The chain joins TRBV18 to TRBJ2-7, with D possibly TRBD1 on 5 matching bases. V dropped 4 bases and J dropped 3 bases, with 16 bases sitting between them. Germline V CDR1 and CDR2: KGHSH, LQKENI. This CDR3 region has 15 residues. CDR3 in DNA: TGTGCCAGCTCACTAATAAGCCAGGGAATCTACGAGCAGTACTTC. Residues: CASSLISQGIYEQYF. Together with reference TRBV18 and TRBJ2-7, the CDR3 gives the full variable domain: NAGVMQNPRHLVRRRGQEARLRCSPMKGHSHVYWYRQLPEEGLKFMVYLQKENIIDESGMPKERFSAEFPKEGPSILRIQQVVRGDSAAYFCASSLISQGIYEQYFGPGTRLTVT.